The next 29 T cell receptor beta chains were all read from a single sample in a study of blood T cells in healthy people across ages. Combining a sample-barcoded 5' primer with a J-beta primer mix, a second PCR ran for about 7 to 12 cycles. MiXCR was run by TCRdb on the 5' RACE reads, yielding one entry per CDR3 protein. Of over 600,000 distinct CDR3 sequences in the sample, more than 35% were seen once. The sample consisted of blood. Receptors were obtained from a man aged 80 or over in good health.

A remark on this clonotype: Sequence at one end of the junction differs from germline and may be a read error. The chain combines TRBV7-2 with TRBJ2-1; D gene ambiguous. Germline loops: CDR1 SGHTA, CDR2 FQGNSA. CDR3 length equals 15 residues. In DNA, the CDR3 is TGTGCCAGCAGCGTACGAGTCGACTCCTCCAATGAGCAGTTCTTC. As protein: CASSVRVDSSNEQFF.

The chain uses TRBV2 and TRBJ2-3; possibly TRBD2 for D (6 bases). This CDR3 region has 13 residues. Trimming removed 8 bases from V and 1 base from J, with 10 bases in between. Per germline, CDR1 SNHLY and CDR2 FYNNEI. This CDR3 reads CASRGTRTDTQYF. DNA for the CDR3: TGTGCCAGCCGGGGGACCCGCACAGATACGCAGTATTTT. Full variable domain (missing parts from reference TRBV2 and TRBJ2-3): EPEVTQTPSHQVTQMGQEVILRCVPISNHLYFYWYRQILGQKVEFLVSFYNNEISEKSEIFDDQFSVERPDGSNFTLKIRSTKLEDSAMYFCASRGTRTDTQYFGPGTRLTVL.

V gene TRBV25-1 combines with J gene TRBJ1-4; D not resolved. Germline V gives CDR1 MGHDK, CDR2 SYGVNS. The CDR3 length is 15 residues. The germline V and J ends were trimmed by 2 bases and 10 bases, with 17 bases remaining between them. CDR3 DNA sequence: TGTGCCAGCAGTGAACATGCTGGCAGCCCGGGAAAACTGTTTTTT. It translates to CASSEHAGSPGKLFF.

The J gene is TRBJ1-2, the V gene TRBV5-1; TRBD1 aligns across 7 bases. This CDR3 region has 15 residues. Germline loops: CDR1 SGHRS, CDR2 YFSETQ. Unmatched junction bases numbered 6, after V lost 4 bases and J lost 0 bases. The CDR3 DNA reads as TGCGCCAGCAGCCCTCGGGACAGATCTAACTATGGCTACACCTTC. It encodes CASSPRDRSNYGYTF.

The chain links TRBV6-2 or TRBV6-3 to TRBJ2-3; TRBD2 matches 11 bases. The CDR3 covers 14 residues. Germline CDR1 is MNHEY and CDR2 is SVGEGT. The V and J ends lost 7 bases and 14 bases, in that order; junction bases with no gene match: 14. CDR3 protein: CASIYDSGGAAAYF. The DNA of the CDR3 is TGTGCCAGCATCTACGATAGCGGGGGGGCCGCGGCGTATTTT.

This clonotype has ten or more counts. The genes are TRBV7-2 and TRBJ2-5; D not resolved. The CDR3 contains 15 residues. V was cut by 5 bases and J by 0 bases, with 13 bases left in between. CDR1 and CDR2 (germline): SGHTA, FQGNSA. CDR3 protein: CASSPPAFHQETQYF. In DNA form, the CDR3 reads TGTGCCAGCAGCCCCCCGGCGTTCCACCAAGAGACCCAGTACTTC.

This clonotype came up a few times. The rearrangement links TRBV4-2 to TRBJ2-2, with D tentatively TRBD2 (6 bases). This CDR3 has 15 amino acids. Trimming removed 0 bases at V and 4 bases at J, with 9 bases between. Germline values: CDR1 LGHNA, CDR2 YNFKEQ. The CDR3 region has the DNA TGTGCCAGCAGCCAAGACGAGGGAGGCACCGGGGAGCTGTTTTTT. This encodes CASSQDEGGTGELFF.

The rearrangement joins TRBV15 to TRBJ2-7, with a possible D match to TRBD1 (5 bases). The germline CDR1 and CDR2 sequences are LNHNV and YYDKDF (reference sequence). The CDR3 extends over 16 amino acids. V shed 1 base and J shed 0 bases, with 13 bases lying between them. The chain's CDR3 is CATSRVHRTRSYEQYF. The CDR3 DNA reads TGTGCCACCAGCAGAGTACACAGGACCCGCTCCTACGAGCAGTACTTC.

The chain joins TRBV7-2 to TRBJ2-3, with TRBD2 matching 8 bases. Germline lookup yields CDR1 SGHTA and CDR2 FQGNSA. The CDR3 extends over 18 amino acids. J gave up 3 bases and V 4 bases, and 15 bases lay outside the gene matches. The CDR3: CASSSIVPGLADTDTQYF. Here the CDR3 DNA reads TGTGCCAGCAGCTCTATCGTTCCCGGACTAGCAGATACAGATACGCAGTATTTT.

The V and J genes are TRBV28 and TRBJ1-1; 8 nucleotides agree with TRBD1. V dropped 8 bases and J dropped 4; count of bases not matched to a gene: 3. This CDR3 comprises 12 residues. Germline V gene sequence: CDR1 MDHEN, CDR2 SYDVKM. The CDR3 bases are TGTGCCAGCGGACAGGGTCCCACTGAAGCTTTCTTT. Translating it yields CASGQGPTEAFF.

This clonotype was seen more than once but under ten times. The chain employs TRBV28 and TRBJ1-6, with D unclear. The CDR3 is made up of 14 amino acids. Germline V gives CDR1 MDHEN, CDR2 SYDVKM. The V and J ends lost 5 bases and 5 bases respectively, with 10 bases between them. CDR3 in amino acids: CASSLAGDNSPLHF. For the CDR3, the DNA is TGTGCCAGCAGTCTCGCAGGCGATAATTCACCCCTCCACTTT.

This clonotype was observed a few times. V gene TRBV3-1 combines with J gene TRBJ2-1; 15 nucleotides agree with TRBD2. The CDR3 spans 13 residues. The junction had 7 bases not matched to a gene; V was cut back by 7 bases and J by 15 bases. CDR1 LGHDT and CDR2 YNNKEL come from the germline V gene (reference sequence). In nucleotides, the CDR3 is TGTGCCAGCACCGGACTAGCGGGAGGGCTGCTGTTCTTC. Residues: CASTGLAGGLLFF.

This clonotype appeared a few times. The V gene is TRBV7-2, the J gene TRBJ2-5; 8 nucleotides agree with TRBD1. The V gene's germline CDR1 is SGHTA and CDR2 FQGNSA. The CDR3 has 16 residues. The V gene end was trimmed by 1 base and the J gene end by 0 bases; junction bases not matched to a gene: 4. Written as DNA, the CDR3 is TGTGCCAGCAGCTTAGGGACAGGGCCGAACCAAGAGACCCAGTACTTC. Protein: CASSLGTGPNQETQYF.

The chain carries TRBV29-1 and TRBJ2-5; D gene unclear. This CDR3 is 13 amino acids long. Trimming removed 8 bases at V and 5 bases at J, with 18 bases between. Germline lookup yields CDR1 SQVTM and CDR2 ANQGSEA. The CDR3 DNA sequence: TGCAGCACTCAGGCCGGGTTCCGGGAGACCCAGTACTTC. Translating it yields CSTQAGFRETQYF. The full variable domain, its missing parts supplied by reference TRBV29-1 and TRBJ2-5, is SAVISQKPSRDICQRGTSLTIQCQVDSQVTMMFWYRQQPGQSLTLIATANQGSEATYESGFVIDKFPISRPNLTFSTLTVSNMSPEDSSIYLCSTQAGFRETQYFGPGTRLLVL.

Many counts were recorded for this clonotype. The J gene is TRBJ2-7, the V gene TRBV29-1; possible D gene TRBD2, 6 bases. Trimming shortened V by 6 bases and J by 4 bases, and 22 bases separated the two germline ends. The germline CDR1 and CDR2 sequences are SQVTM and ANQGSEA. The CDR3 runs 15 residues. The chain's CDR3 is CSVSSGVGSKYEQYF. The DNA of the CDR3 is TGCAGCGTCTCCAGTGGGGTCGGGAGTAAGTACGAGCAGTACTTC.

The table lists this clonotype with many counts. J is TRBJ2-6 and V is TRBV4-3; tentatively, D is TRBD1 (5 bases). This CDR3 spans 16 amino acids. CDR1 and CDR2 from the germline V gene are LGHNA and YSLEER. The V and J ends lost 1 base and 2 bases respectively, with 9 bases between them. CDR3 sequence (DNA): TGCGCCAGCAGCCAAGTGCAAGGGGCTGGGGCCAACGTCCTGACTTTC. As protein: CASSQVQGAGANVLTF.

This chain joins TRBV12-3 or TRBV12-4 and TRBJ2-2; D may be TRBD1 (5 bases). This CDR3 comprises 14 residues. Between the trimmed V and J ends, which lost 5 bases and 4 bases, there was a span of 11 bases. The CDR3 bases are TGTGCCAGCAGTGAACGACAGTTCACCGGGGAGCTGTTTTTT. Translating it yields CASSERQFTGELFF.

This chain uses TRBV3-1 with TRBJ1-1; D perhaps matches TRBD1 (6 bases). Germline-derived CDR1 and CDR2 are LGHDT and YNNKEL (reference sequence). The CDR3 runs to 13 residues. Between the trimmed V and J ends, which lost 1 base and 8 bases, there was a span of 11 bases. CDR3 amino acids: CASSQGTAREAFF. DNA of the CDR3: TGTGCCAGCAGCCAAGGGACAGCACGGGAAGCTTTCTTT.

A remark on this clonotype: A clone one base away is much larger, so this may be a read error. V gene TRBV24-1 combines with J gene TRBJ2-2, with D maybe TRBD2 (7 bases). Per the germline V gene, CDR1 is KGHDR and CDR2 is SFDVKD. CDR3 length: 13 residues. V was cut by 10 bases and J by 7 bases, with 15 bases left in between. The CDR3 sequence is CATLSGTSGELFF. The CDR3 nucleotides read TGTGCCACTCTAAGCGGGACAAGCGGGGAGCTGTTTTTT.

In this sample, this clonotype turned up many times. This rearrangement joins TRBV13 to TRBJ2-7; TRBD2 matches at 11 bases. Trimming took 2 bases from V and 4 from J; bases not matched to a gene: 4. The CDR3 has 15 amino acids. Looked up from germline, CDR1 is PRHDT and CDR2 is FYEKMQ (reference sequence). The CDR3 spells CASSLLAGGGYEQYF. CDR3 nucleotide sequence: TGTGCCAGCAGCTTACTAGCGGGAGGAGGTTACGAGCAGTACTTC.

CDR3 in DNA: TGTGCCAGCAGCTTAAGCAGGGGGCGAGGGGAGACCCAGTACTTC. This codes for CASSLSRGRGETQYF. The V gene is TRBV7-9, the J gene TRBJ2-5; 8 nucleotides line up with TRBD1. The germline V gene encodes CDR1 SEHNR and CDR2 FQNEAQ (reference sequence). This CDR3 spans 15 amino acids. Losses at the gene ends were 2 bases for V and 5 bases for J; bases not matched to a gene: 7.

CDR3: CASSQHPGQGILNEQFF. CDR3 nucleotides: TGCGCCAGCAGCCAACATCCGGGACAGGGTATTCTTAATGAGCAGTTCTTC. This chain connects TRBV5-1 to TRBJ2-1, with TRBD1 matching 9 bases. Germline assignment: CDR1 SGHRS and CDR2 YFSETQ. V was clipped by 4 bases and J by 7 bases; unmatched bases: 15. This CDR3 is built from 17 residues. The full variable domain, with the rest looked up from reference TRBV5-1 and TRBJ2-1, is KAGVTQTPRYLIKTRGQQVTLSCSPISGHRSVSWYQQTPGQGLQFLFEYFSETQRNKGNFPGRFSGRQFSNSRSEMNVSTLELGDSALYLCASSQHPGQGILNEQFFGPGTRLTVL.

V usage is TRBV29-1 and J usage is TRBJ2-5; D unclear. The CDR3 is 12 amino acids. Germline CDR1 and CDR2: SQVTM and ANQGSEA. V was trimmed by 3 bases and J by 6 bases, leaving 11 bases between them. CDR3 DNA sequence: TGCAGCGTTGATCACGGGTTAAAGACCCAGTACTTC. Translation: CSVDHGLKTQYF.

The gene calls are TRBV3-1 and TRBJ2-1; a possible D gene is TRBD2 (6 bases). V dropped 4 bases and J dropped 9 bases, with 16 bases sitting between them. The CDR3 covers 14 residues. Germline V gene sequence: CDR1 LGHDT, CDR2 YNNKEL (reference sequence). The CDR3 region is CASSPKTTGVEQFF. For the CDR3, the DNA is TGTGCCAGCAGCCCGAAGACGACGGGGGTTGAGCAGTTCTTC.

The sample holds a few counts of this clonotype. This chain links TRBV4-2 with TRBJ2-5; TRBD2 is a possible D gene (5 bases). V was cut by 4 bases and J by 5 bases, with 11 bases left in between. CDR1 is LGHNA and CDR2 is YNFKEQ in the germline V gene. This CDR3 is built from 13 residues. DNA of the CDR3: TGTGCCAGCAGCCGCGGACTCCATGAGACCCAGTACTTC. It yields the protein CASSRGLHETQYF.

The chain employs TRBV6-2 or TRBV6-3 and TRBJ1-1, with a weak D call TRBD1 (5 bases). The V end lost 0 bases, the J end lost 0 bases, and 14 bases lay between the germline ends. The CDR3 runs 17 residues. Looked up from germline, CDR1 is MNHEY and CDR2 is SVGEGT. DNA of the CDR3: TGTGCCAGCAGTTACTCAGTGCGCGCGGGGGTGAACACTGAAGCTTTCTTT. Translating it yields CASSYSVRAGVNTEAFF.

The chain links TRBV20-1 to TRBJ2-3; D gene uncertain. The germline V gene encodes CDR1 DFQATT and CDR2 SNEGSKA (reference sequence). CDR3 length: 14 amino acids. Trimming took 0 bases from V and 2 from J, leaving 9 bases between them. The chain's CDR3 is CSARDRRYTDTQYF. In DNA, the CDR3 is TGCAGTGCTAGAGACAGGCGGTACACAGATACGCAGTATTTT.

The chain joins TRBV29-1 to TRBJ2-2; 14 bases map to TRBD2. CDR1 and CDR2 (germline): SQVTM, ANQGSEA. Unmatched junction bases numbered 1, after V lost 7 bases and J lost 6 bases. The CDR3 sequence is 13 residues long. The CDR3: CSAGLAGAGELFF. CDR3 DNA: TGCAGCGCGGGACTAGCGGGAGCCGGGGAGCTGTTTTTT.

This clonotype was seen repeatedly, ten times or more. This chain uses TRBV7-2 with TRBJ2-3, with a possible D match to TRBD2 (6 bases). V dropped 0 bases and J dropped 0 bases, with 10 bases sitting between them. The CDR3 length is 16 residues. The germline V gene encodes CDR1 SGHTA and CDR2 FQGNSA. CDR3 DNA sequence: TGTGCCAGCAGCTTAGCGGGAGGATTTAGCACAGATACGCAGTATTTT. Encoded protein: CASSLAGGFSTDTQYF.